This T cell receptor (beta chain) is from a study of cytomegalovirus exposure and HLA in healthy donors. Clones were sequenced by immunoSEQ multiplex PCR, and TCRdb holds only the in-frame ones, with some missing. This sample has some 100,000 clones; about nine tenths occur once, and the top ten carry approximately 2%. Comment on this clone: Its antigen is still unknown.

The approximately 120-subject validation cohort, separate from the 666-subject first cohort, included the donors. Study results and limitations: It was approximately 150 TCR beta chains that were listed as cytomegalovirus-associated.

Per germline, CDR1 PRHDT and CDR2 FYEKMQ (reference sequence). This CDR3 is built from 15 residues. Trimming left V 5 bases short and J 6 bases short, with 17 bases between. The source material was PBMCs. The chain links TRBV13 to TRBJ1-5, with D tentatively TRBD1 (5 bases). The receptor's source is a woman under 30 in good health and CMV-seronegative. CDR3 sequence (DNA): TGTGCCAGCAGCCGTGGAGGGCAGGGTGGTCAGCCCCAGCATTTT. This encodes CASSRGGQGGQPQHF.